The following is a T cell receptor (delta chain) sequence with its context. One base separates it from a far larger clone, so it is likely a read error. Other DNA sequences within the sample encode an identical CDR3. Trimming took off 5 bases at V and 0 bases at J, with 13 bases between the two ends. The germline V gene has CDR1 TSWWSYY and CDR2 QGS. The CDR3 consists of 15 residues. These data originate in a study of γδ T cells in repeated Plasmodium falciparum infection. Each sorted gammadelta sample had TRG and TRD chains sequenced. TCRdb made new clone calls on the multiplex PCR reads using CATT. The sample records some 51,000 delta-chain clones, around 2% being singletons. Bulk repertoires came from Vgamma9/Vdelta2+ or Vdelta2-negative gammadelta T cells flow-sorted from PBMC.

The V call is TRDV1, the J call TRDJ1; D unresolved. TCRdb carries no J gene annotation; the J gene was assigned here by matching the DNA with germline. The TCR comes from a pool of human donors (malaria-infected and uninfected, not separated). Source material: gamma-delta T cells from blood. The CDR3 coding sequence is TGTGCTCTTGGGACCCCCCTGACGTACACCGATAAACTCATCTTT. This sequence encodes CALGTPLTYTDKLIF.